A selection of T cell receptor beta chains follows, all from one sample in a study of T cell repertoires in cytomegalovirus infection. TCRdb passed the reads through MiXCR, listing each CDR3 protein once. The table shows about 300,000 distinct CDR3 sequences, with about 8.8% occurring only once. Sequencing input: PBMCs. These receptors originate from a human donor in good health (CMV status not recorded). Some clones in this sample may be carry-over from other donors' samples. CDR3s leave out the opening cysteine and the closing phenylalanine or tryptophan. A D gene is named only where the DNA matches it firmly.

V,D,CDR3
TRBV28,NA,ASSRYGYT
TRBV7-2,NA,ASTFRVGNYGYT
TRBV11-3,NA,ASSWTSSTDTQY
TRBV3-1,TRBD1,ASSRLTGTNEKLF
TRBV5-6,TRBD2,ASSGRLAGGPDTQY
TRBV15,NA,ATSRDGQRRNEKLF
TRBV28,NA,ASSLGRTNEKLF
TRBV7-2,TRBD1,ASSLGQGPSYEQY
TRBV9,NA,ASSVDPLEEKLF
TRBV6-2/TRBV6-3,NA,ASRENTEAY
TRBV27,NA,ASGGDQPQH
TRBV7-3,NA,ASSLKSVDTQY
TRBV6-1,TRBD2,ASSPSGGGVETQY
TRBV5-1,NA,ASCLGGSTDTQY
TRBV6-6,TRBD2,ASSYGLAGTVEQF
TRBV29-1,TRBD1,SGRTGDRSTEAF
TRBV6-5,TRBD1,ASRTGQGAREQY
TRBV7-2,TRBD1,ASSFDRGNEKLF
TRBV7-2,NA,ASSLPTGETQY
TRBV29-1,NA,SVVGHTGELF